This entry lists 14 T cell receptor beta chains sequenced from one sample in a study of blood T cell repertoires in COVID-19. This table comes from immunoSEQ multiplex PCR, and its TCRdb copy is limited to in-frame clones, with some not included. The table has about 49,000 clones, around 85% seen once. The sequenced sample consisted of peripheral blood. Every receptor here comes from a human donor in a cohort sampled during active COVID-19.

The chain joins TRBV5-1 to TRBJ2-2; 10 bases line up with TRBD1. The ends lost 0 bases at V and 3 bases at J; junction bases unmatched: 2. CDR3 length: 16 residues. CDR1 and CDR2 from the germline V gene are SGHRS and YFSETQ. This CDR3 is CASSLGDRGHTGELFF. CDR3 coding DNA: TGCGCCAGCAGCTTGGGGGACAGGGGTCACACCGGGGAGCTGTTTTTT.

V usage is TRBV7-2 and J usage is TRBJ2-7; 10 nucleotides agree with TRBD1. J lost 5 bases, V lost 5 bases, and 9 bases had no gene match. Germline V gene sequence: CDR1 SGHTA, CDR2 FQGNSA. The CDR3 has 15 residues. The CDR3 sequence: CASSPRQGARDEQYF. The CDR3 coding sequence is TGTGCCAGCAGCCCAAGACAGGGGGCTAGGGACGAGCAGTACTTC.

This chain uses TRBV5-1 with TRBJ2-3, with 13 bases that match TRBD2. Unmatched junction bases numbered 2, after V lost 3 bases and J lost 1 base. The CDR3 is 16 residues long. Germline V gene data show CDR1 as SGHRS and CDR2 as YFSETQ. CDR3 region: CASSSGLAGRTDTQYF. In nucleotides, the CDR3 is TGCGCCAGCAGCTCGGGACTAGCGGGACGCACAGATACGCAGTATTTT.

This chain connects TRBV15 to TRBJ1-6; 8 bases map to TRBD1. Trimming took 6 bases from V and 0 from J; bases not matched to a gene: 4. Germline V gives CDR1 LNHNV, CDR2 YYDKDF (reference sequence). The CDR3 sequence is 16 residues long. The CDR3 sequence is CATRRDRSSYNSPLHF. The CDR3 nucleotides are TGTGCCACCAGAAGGGACAGGAGCTCCTATAATTCACCCCTCCACTTT.

The V gene is TRBV20-1, the J gene TRBJ1-1, with D tentatively TRBD1 (6 bases). CDR3 length: 10 amino acids. The V end lost 6 bases, the J end lost 14 bases, and 16 bases lay between the germline ends. CDR1 and CDR2 from the germline V gene are DFQATT and SNEGSKA (reference sequence). The CDR3 DNA reads as TGCAGTGCACAGACAGGCTACATGTTCTTT. It encodes CSAQTGYMFF.

This clone has a single count. V usage is TRBV1 and J usage is TRBJ1-4; TRBD1 is the table's D call, not checked against the DNA. TRBV1 is flagged as a pseudogene. The CDR3 length is 16 residues. The CDR3: CTSSQAPRGLNNGLFF. The CDR3 bases are TGCACCAGCAGCCAAGCTCCCAGGGGATTGAATAATGGACTGTTTTTT.

The chain carries TRBV20-1 and TRBJ2-7, with a weak D call TRBD1 (5 bases). The CDR3 spans 11 residues. The germline V and J ends were trimmed by 7 bases and 4 bases, with 11 bases remaining between them. Germline-derived CDR1 and CDR2 are DFQATT and SNEGSKA (reference sequence). CDR3 coding DNA: TGCAGTGTCCCAGGGAATTACGAGCAGTACTTC. The encoded protein is CSVPGNYEQYF.

This chain joins TRBV6-6 and TRBJ1-3; D is perhaps TRBD1 (5 bases). The V end was cut by 5 bases, the J end by 8 bases, with 13 bases between. This CDR3 spans 13 amino acids. Germline V gene sequence: CDR1 MNHNY, CDR2 SVGAGI (reference sequence). The CDR3 spells CASSVGAEDTIYF. The DNA of the CDR3 is TGTGCCAGCAGTGTAGGGGCCGAAGACACCATATATTTT.

This chain links TRBV19 with TRBJ2-1; TRBD1 matches 7 bases. This CDR3 region has 14 residues. Germline V gives CDR1 LNHDA, CDR2 SQIVND (reference sequence). V lost 5 bases and J lost 6; bases outside the gene matches: 7. Written as DNA, the CDR3 is TGTGCCAGTAGTGGGACAGCTGGGTCCAATGAGCAGTTCTTC. It translates to CASSGTAGSNEQFF.

The genes are TRBV9 and TRBJ1-1; unclear D gene. V was shortened by 2 bases and J by 1 base, with 9 bases between the two germline ends. CDR3 length: 14 residues. The germline V gene has CDR1 SGDLS and CDR2 YYNGEE. The CDR3 DNA follows: TGTGCCAGCAGCGTTTCCCTAGCGAACACTGAAGCTTTCTTT. Protein: CASSVSLANTEAFF.

The CDR3 DNA reads TGTGCCAGAAGCTTGCAGGGACAGACGTTCTGGGATGGCTACACCTTC. It codes for CARSLQGQTFWDGYTF. The chain recombines TRBV7-5 with TRBJ1-2; the table's D call TRBD1 went unverified against the DNA. TRBV7-5 is labeled a pseudogene. The CDR3 has 16 residues.

The rearrangement uses TRBV29-1 and TRBJ1-2, with 8 bases fitting TRBD1. There are 12 residues in the CDR3. Germline V CDR1 and CDR2: SQVTM, ANQGSEA. V dropped 7 bases and J dropped 3; count of bases not matched to a gene: 4. The CDR3 region has the DNA TGCAGCGCCGGACAGGGCGACTATGGCTACACCTTC. Translated: CSAGQGDYGYTF.

The V call is TRBV3-1 (or the pseudogene TRBV3-2), the J call TRBJ1-5, with D possibly TRBD1 on 6 matching bases. This CDR3 is built from 16 residues. V gave up 5 bases and J gave up 0 bases, with 14 bases separating them. Germline V gene lookup returns CDR1 LGHDT and CDR2 YNNKEL (reference sequence). The CDR3 loop reads CASSSSGGHSNQPQHF. For the CDR3, the DNA is TGTGCCAGCAGCTCAAGCGGGGGCCATAGCAATCAGCCCCAGCATTTT.

J is TRBJ1-6 and V is TRBV6-2 or TRBV6-3; TRBD1 matches at 7 bases. With 7 bases clipped from V and 7 bases from J, the junction kept 7 bases outside the gene matches. CDR3 length: 14 amino acids. In germline, CDR1 is MNHEY, CDR2 SVGEGT. For the CDR3, the DNA is TGTGCCAGCACCCCGGGACAGAAGAATTCACCCCTCCACTTT. Translated: CASTPGQKNSPLHF.